This T cell receptor beta chain was observed in a study of control samples from healthy donors and cancer patients (TCRdb year 2020). This clone was seen only once. It lacks a known antigen. No much larger clone exists at a distance of one base, and base qualities are not known. V drops 8 bases and J drops 5 bases, leaving 18 bases in between. The CDR3 has 14 amino acids, counting the end cysteine and phenylalanine. CDR3 DNA only is kept here, 42 bases in frame from base 1. The germline V gene yields MDHEN for CDR1 and SYDVKM for CDR2. The library was produced with the immunoSEQ multiplex PCR assay. TCRdb re-hosts the immuneACCESS table, in-frame sequences only. Its copies lack some clones; in the studies checked, an unresolved V gene accounts for under half of them, and the cause for the rest is not known. Within this sample are 20,000 to 25,000 clones, with more than 80% of them counted one time only. The top ten clones comprise 35% to 40% of the sample.

The TCR comes from a man between 60 and 70 years old with head and neck cancer. The chain employs TRBV28 and TRBJ1-1, with the identity of the D gene unclear. Sequencing used PBMCs. The DNA sequence reads TGTGCCAGCGAACGGGTCGGGTCGGGGACTGAAGCTTTCTTT. Its protein product is CASERVGSGTEAFF.